This passage covers 29 T cell receptor beta chains from one sample sequenced in a study of ipilimumab plus nivolumab after autologous stem cell transplantation (TCRdb year 2021). Libraries were built with the immunoSEQ multiplex PCR assay. TCRdb holds this immuneACCESS table with in-frame rearrangements only. Some clones are missing; in checked studies, unresolved V genes explain under half, and the rest has no known cause. This sample has more than 15,000 clones in its table, and approximately 80% of those were observed once. The top ten clones comprise 35% to 45% of the sample. This sample comprised PBMCs, obtained in a trial of ipilimumab plus nivolumab as post-transplant consolidation. Every receptor here comes from a male donor with diffuse large B-cell lymphoma.

The chain couples TRBV28 to TRBJ2-5, with D possibly being TRBD1 or TRBD2 (5 bases each). The CDR3 spans 16 residues. Looked up from germline, CDR1 is MDHEN and CDR2 is SYDVKM. The V end lost 5 bases, the J end lost 2 bases, and 18 bases lay between the germline ends. The CDR3 nucleotides read TGTGCCAGCAGTCTCATGAGGGGTCCCAAGCAAGAGACCCAGTACTTC. This codes for CASSLMRGPKQETQYF.

The genes are TRBV2 and TRBJ1-6, with D unresolved. The CDR3 consists of 14 residues. V shed 2 bases and J shed 8 bases, with 10 bases lying between them. The germline V gene has CDR1 SNHLY and CDR2 FYNNEI. The DNA of the CDR3 is TGTGCCAGCAGTGAAAGTCGAGTGTATTCACCCCTCCACTTT. This sequence encodes CASSESRVYSPLHF. Full variable domain (missing parts from reference TRBV2 and TRBJ1-6): EPEVTQTPSHQVTQMGQEVILRCVPISNHLYFYWYRQILGQKVEFLVSFYNNEISEKSEIFDDQFSVERPDGSNFTLKIRSTKLEDSAMYFCASSESRVYSPLHFGNGTRLTVT.

This rearrangement joins TRBV27 to TRBJ2-1; 12 bases map to TRBD2. V shed 6 bases, J shed 1 base, and the junction held 1 base outside the gene matches. The germline CDR1 and CDR2 sequences are MNHEY and SMNVEV (reference sequence). CDR3 length: 15 amino acids. CDR3 in amino acids: CASRTSGSSYNEQFF. The CDR3 DNA reads as TGTGCCAGCAGGACTAGCGGGAGTTCCTACAATGAGCAGTTCTTC.

The chain links TRBV28 to TRBJ1-3; D gene unclear. V gave up 1 base and J gave up 4 bases, with 8 bases separating them. Germline V gene lookup returns CDR1 MDHEN and CDR2 SYDVKM. This CDR3 contains 14 residues. CDR3 sequence reads: CASSLLGNGNTIYF. CDR3 nucleotide sequence: TGTGCCAGCAGTTTATTGGGTAACGGAAACACCATATATTTT.

This chain links TRBV7-9 with TRBJ2-7, with a weak D call TRBD1 (6 bases). The germline V gene has CDR1 SEHNR and CDR2 FQNEAQ (reference sequence). CDR3 size: 13 residues. Trimming stripped 5 bases from V and 2 bases from J, with 10 bases between. The CDR3 bases are TGTGCCAGCAGCCCCAGGGGACCCTACGAGCAGTACTTC. Translated: CASSPRGPYEQYF. The full variable domain, in which reference TRBV7-9 and TRBJ2-7 provide the parts outside the CDR3, is DTGVSQNPRHKITKRGQNVTFRCDPISEHNRLYWYRQTLGQGPEFLTYFQNEAQLEKSRLLSDRFSAERPKGSFSTLEIQRTEQGDSAMYLCASSPRGPYEQYFGPGTRLTVT.

The V gene is TRBV29-1, the J gene TRBJ2-1; the D is unclear. This CDR3 region has 13 residues. V lost 4 bases and J 7 bases, leaving 14 bases between the germline ends. CDR1 and CDR2 (germline): SQVTM, ANQGSEA. This CDR3 is CSVATQYGNEQFF. CDR3 DNA: TGCAGCGTTGCTACGCAATACGGGAATGAGCAGTTCTTC.

CDR3 loop: CASSLDRRYEQFF. CDR3 DNA: TGTGCCAGCAGCTTAGATCGGAGATATGAGCAGTTCTTC. The chain carries TRBV11-3 and TRBJ2-1; the D is unclear. This CDR3 region has 13 residues. Germline CDR1 SGHNT, CDR2 YENEEA. V was cut by 0 bases and J by 8 bases, with 8 bases left in between.

The CDR3 bases are TGTGCCAGCAGTGAGCGGGGGGGCCAAGAGACCCAGTACTTC. It codes for CASSERGGQETQYF. The V gene is TRBV6-4, the J gene TRBJ2-5, with 9 positions matching TRBD2. From germline, CDR1 is MRHNA and CDR2 SNTAGT. The CDR3 is 14 amino acids. With 3 bases clipped from V and 1 base from J, the junction kept 0 bases outside the gene matches.

This sequence joins TRBV5-1 and TRBJ1-6; D may be TRBD1 (5 bases). The V gene's germline CDR1 is SGHRS and CDR2 YFSETQ. The CDR3 spans 15 residues. V was clipped by 3 bases and J by 6 bases, with 13 bases between them. The DNA for the CDR3 is TGCGCCAGCAGCTGGCAGGGTATCGGTAATTCACCCCTCCACTTT. Amino acid sequence: CASSWQGIGNSPLHF.

This clone occurred a few times. V and J are TRBV4-1 and TRBJ1-1, with a tentative D call TRBD1 (5 bases). The germline V and J ends were trimmed by 4 bases and 7 bases, with 13 bases remaining between them. The CDR3 totals 13 residues. CDR1 is MGHRA, CDR2 YSYEKL, per germline. DNA of the CDR3: TGCGCCAGCAGCCGGGGGGGTATTCTTGAAGCTTTCTTT. Its translation: CASSRGGILEAFF.

DNA of the CDR3: TGTGCCAGCAGTTTCCTAGCGGGGGGGCCGGGTGAGCAGTTCTTC. Amino acids: CASSFLAGGPGEQFF. The chain has TRBV6-5 and TRBJ2-1, with 12 bases lining up with TRBD2. This CDR3 comprises 15 residues. Looked up from germline, CDR1 is MNHEY and CDR2 is SVGAGI. The trim removed 4 bases at V and 9 bases at J, leaving 7 bases unmatched.

J is TRBJ2-2 and V is TRBV5-1; D may match TRBD1 or TRBD2 (5 bases each). Trimming took off 3 bases at V and 7 bases at J, with 13 bases between the two ends. Germline V gene data show CDR1 as SGHRS and CDR2 as YFSETQ. The length of the CDR3 is 14 residues. CDR3 nucleotides: TGCGCCAGCAGCTGGGGGACCTACAGCGGGGAGCTGTTTTTT. This gives the protein CASSWGTYSGELFF.

The gene calls are TRBV6-5 and TRBJ1-2; 8 nucleotides match TRBD1. Germline lookup yields CDR1 MNHEY and CDR2 SVGAGI. The V segment lost 4 bases and the J segment 8 bases; nucleotides outside the gene matches: 6. The CDR3 runs to 13 residues. CDR3 DNA: TGTGCCAGCAGTTCCTGGACAGGGCGAGGCTACACCTTC. It codes for CASSSWTGRGYTF.

The chain has TRBV30 and TRBJ2-5, with D maybe TRBD2 (5 bases). Trimming pared 8 bases from V and 2 bases from J, leaving 21 bases between. This CDR3 contains 15 residues. The V gene's germline CDR1 is GTSNPN and CDR2 SVGIG (reference sequence). CDR3 sequence reads: CAGSPGARGQETQYF. The CDR3 DNA is TGTGCCGGATCTCCGGGCGCGAGAGGGCAAGAGACCCAGTACTTC. Full variable domain (outside the CDR3, taken from reference TRBV30 and TRBJ2-5): SQTIHQWPATLVQPVGSPLSLECTVEGTSNPNLYWYRQAAGRGLQLLFYSVGIGQISSEVPQNLSASRPQDRQFILSSKKLLLSDSGFYLCAGSPGARGQETQYFGPGTRLLVL.

The chain uses TRBV18 and TRBJ1-1; 10 bases are a match to TRBD1. This CDR3 region has 15 residues. Per germline, CDR1 KGHSH and CDR2 LQKENI. V shed 5 bases and J 3 bases; nucleotides not matched to a gene: 6. CDR3 amino acids: CASSAGQGKHTEAFF. The DNA of the CDR3 is TGTGCCAGCTCAGCGGGACAGGGGAAACACACTGAAGCTTTCTTT.

The V gene is TRBV2, the J gene TRBJ2-7; D tentatively reads TRBD1 or TRBD2 (5 bases each). Germline lookup yields CDR1 SNHLY and CDR2 FYNNEI. The CDR3 is made up of 20 amino acids. The germline V and J ends were trimmed by 2 bases and 4 bases, with 30 bases remaining between them. The DNA for the CDR3 is TGTGCCAGCAGTGAACCAAGTACTCACCGGGCAGGGAGTACGGGGTACGAGCAGTACTTC. As protein: CASSEPSTHRAGSTGYEQYF.

This clone was picked up a small number of times. The V and J genes are TRBV11-3 and TRBJ2-2; D uncertain. Germline V gives CDR1 SGHNT, CDR2 YENEEA. CDR3 length: 15 residues. Trimming shortened V by 1 base and J by 0 bases, and 6 bases separated the two germline ends. The CDR3 loop is CASSLGSPNTGELFF. The CDR3 DNA reads as TGTGCCAGCAGCTTAGGGAGCCCGAACACCGGGGAGCTGTTTTTT.

The V and J genes are TRBV4-2 and TRBJ2-7, with 9 bases fitting TRBD1. This CDR3 has 14 residues. From germline, CDR1 is LGHNA and CDR2 YNFKEQ. Unmatched junction bases numbered 5, after V lost 4 bases and J lost 4 bases. CDR3 nucleotides: TGTGCCAGCAGCCCCCGACAGGGGGAATACGAGCAGTACTTC. Protein product: CASSPRQGEYEQYF.

The table lists this clone with a count of one. This chain joins TRBV7-9 and TRBJ1-1; 8 nucleotides agree with TRBD1. The V gene end was trimmed by 6 bases and the J gene end by 2 bases; junction bases not matched to a gene: 8. CDR1 is SEHNR and CDR2 is FQNEAQ in the germline V gene (reference sequence). The CDR3 spans 15 residues. The CDR3 sequence is CASSQWQGANTEAFF. CDR3 DNA: TGTGCCAGCAGTCAGTGGCAGGGGGCAAACACTGAAGCTTTCTTT.

The chain is built from TRBV9 and TRBJ2-1; 10 bases map to TRBD1. V lost 8 bases, J lost 8 bases, and 4 bases stayed unmatched. This CDR3 region has 12 residues. Germline-derived CDR1 and CDR2 are SGDLS and YYNGEE. The CDR3 bases are TGTGCCAGTGGACAGGGGGGAGATGAGCAGTTCTTC. Translation: CASGQGGDEQFF.

Here the CDR3 reads CASRLQGAANGANVLTF. The CDR3 bases are TGTGCCAGTAGACTACAGGGGGCAGCAAATGGGGCCAACGTCCTGACTTTC. The rearrangement joins TRBV19 to TRBJ2-6; 9 positions match TRBD1. V shed 6 bases, J shed 3 bases, and the junction held 9 bases outside the gene matches. The germline CDR1 and CDR2 sequences are LNHDA and SQIVND (reference sequence). This CDR3 has 17 residues.

This sequence joins TRBV7-9 and TRBJ1-2; D unclear. This CDR3 region has 16 residues. Germline CDR1 and CDR2: SEHNR and FQNEAQ (reference sequence). V gave up 5 bases and J gave up 1 base, with 17 bases separating them. CDR3 residues: CASSPTGGPHNYGYTF. The CDR3 DNA follows: TGTGCCAGCAGCCCTACCGGAGGACCGCATAACTATGGCTACACCTTC.

The chain carries TRBV19 and TRBJ1-1; unclear D gene. The CDR3 has 13 amino acids. Trimming stripped 0 bases from V and 1 base from J, with 3 bases between. The germline gives CDR1 LNHDA, CDR2 SQIVND (reference sequence). The CDR3 loop is CASSIDKNTEAFF. The CDR3 DNA reads TGTGCCAGTAGTATAGACAAGAACACTGAAGCTTTCTTT.

The J gene is TRBJ2-1, the V gene TRBV4-1; 8 nucleotides align to TRBD2. Trimming removed 5 bases from V and 4 bases from J; junction bases left unmatched: 10. Germline CDR1 is MGHRA and CDR2 is YSYEKL. This CDR3 spans 16 amino acids. CDR3 amino acids: CASSLGRLAPYNEQFF. The CDR3 DNA is TGCGCCAGCAGCTTAGGCCGACTAGCGCCTTACAATGAGCAGTTCTTC.

The V call is TRBV7-2, the J call TRBJ1-2; D is ambiguous. Trimming shortened V by 4 bases and J by 7 bases, and 13 bases separated the two germline ends. This CDR3 region has 13 residues. Germline CDR1 and CDR2: SGHTA and FQGNSA. CDR3 in amino acids: CASSSVLRGGYTF. Here the CDR3 DNA reads TGTGCCAGCAGCTCCGTTCTGCGGGGTGGCTACACCTTC.

The chain couples TRBV5-4 to TRBJ1-1; tentatively, D is TRBD1 (6 bases). Trimming left V 4 bases short and J 1 base short, with 11 bases between. CDR1 is SGHNT, CDR2 YYREEE, per germline (reference sequence). The length of the CDR3 is 14 residues. This CDR3 reads CASSGSRGNTEAFF. DNA of the CDR3: TGTGCCAGCAGCGGGTCCAGGGGGAACACTGAAGCTTTCTTT.

V and J are TRBV7-9 and TRBJ2-5; 8 bases match TRBD1. The J segment lost 2 bases and the V segment lost 1 base, leaving 6 bases of the junction unmatched. Germline CDR1 reads SEHNR; CDR2 reads FQNEAQ (reference sequence). The CDR3 spans 16 residues. This chain's CDR3 is CASSLGSGGLQETQYF. The CDR3 DNA reads as TGTGCCAGCAGCTTAGGGTCAGGGGGCCTACAAGAGACCCAGTACTTC.

This rearrangement joins TRBV14 to TRBJ2-1; 11 positions match TRBD2. This CDR3 has 14 amino acids. CDR1 is SGHDN and CDR2 is FVKESK in the germline V gene. Losses at the gene ends were 5 bases for V and 9 bases for J; bases not matched to a gene: 6. The CDR3 region is CASSYSLAGGEQFF. The DNA for the CDR3 is TGTGCCAGCAGCTACTCCCTAGCGGGGGGTGAGCAGTTCTTC.

This chain uses TRBV6-6 with TRBJ2-7; no clear D. The V gene lost 0 bases and the J gene lost 1 base, with 7 bases spanning the gap. CDR1 is MNHNY, CDR2 SVGAGI, per germline (reference sequence). CDR3 length: 14 residues. The CDR3: CASSYSRQSYEQYF. CDR3 coding DNA: TGTGCCAGCAGTTACTCACGCCAGTCCTACGAGCAGTACTTC.